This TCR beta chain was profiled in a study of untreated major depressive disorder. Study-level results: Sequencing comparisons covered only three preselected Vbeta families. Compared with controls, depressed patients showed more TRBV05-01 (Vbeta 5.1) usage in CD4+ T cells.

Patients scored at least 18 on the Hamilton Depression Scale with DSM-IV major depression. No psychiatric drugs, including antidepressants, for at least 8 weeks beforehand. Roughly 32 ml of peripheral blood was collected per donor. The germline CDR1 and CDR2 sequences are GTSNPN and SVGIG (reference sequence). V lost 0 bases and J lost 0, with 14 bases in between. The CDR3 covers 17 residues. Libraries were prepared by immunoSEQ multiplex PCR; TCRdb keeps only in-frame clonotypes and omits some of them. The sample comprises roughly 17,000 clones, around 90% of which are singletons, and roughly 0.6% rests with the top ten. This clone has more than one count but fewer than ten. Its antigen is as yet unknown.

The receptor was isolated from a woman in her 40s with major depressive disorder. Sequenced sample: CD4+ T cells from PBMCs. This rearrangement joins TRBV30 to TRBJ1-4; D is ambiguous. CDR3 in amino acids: CAWSVSQPLATNEKLFF. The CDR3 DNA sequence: TGTGCCTGGAGTGTATCCCAGCCACTTGCAACTAATGAAAAACTGTTTTTT.